Below, one T cell receptor (beta chain) is given with its context. The antigen is undetermined. The DNA input per sorted-subset replicate PCR was about 190 ng, corresponding to 28,000 or so T cell genomes. Some clones are missing from TCRdb's copy, which holds only in-frame ones; the method was immunoSEQ multiplex PCR. The sample has about 2.4 million clones; 93% are singletons. The CDR3 covers 12 residues. Germline trimming cut 5 bases from V and 6 bases from J; bases unmatched to any gene: 3. CDR1 MDHEN and CDR2 SYDVKM come from the germline V gene. Both subsets, CD45RA+ naive and CD45RA-negative memory, were split from the CD4+ cells. This entry is derived from a study of shared clonotypes between healthy human individuals. Study findings and constraints: Estimated richness values were generally larger in naive subsets than in memory subsets. Shared clonotypes across all four donors exceeded non-shared ones in generation probability.

The sample taken for sequencing was naive CD4+ T cells from PBMCs. Described subset: CD45RA+ positively selected. The receptor was derived from a man younger than 35 in good health. Some clones in this sample may be carry-over from other donors' samples. J is TRBJ2-7 and V is TRBV28; 8 bases agree with TRBD2. CDR3 sequence: CASSLAGVEQYF. CDR3 DNA: TGTGCCAGCAGTCTAGCGGGTGTCGAGCAGTACTTC. The complete variable domain, with remaining parts taken from reference TRBV28 and TRBJ2-7, reads DVKVTQSSRYLVKRTGEKVFLECVQDMDHENMFWYRQDPGLGLRLIYFSYDVKMKEKGDIPEGYSVSREKKERFSLILESASTNQTSMYLCASSLAGVEQYFGPGTRLTVT.